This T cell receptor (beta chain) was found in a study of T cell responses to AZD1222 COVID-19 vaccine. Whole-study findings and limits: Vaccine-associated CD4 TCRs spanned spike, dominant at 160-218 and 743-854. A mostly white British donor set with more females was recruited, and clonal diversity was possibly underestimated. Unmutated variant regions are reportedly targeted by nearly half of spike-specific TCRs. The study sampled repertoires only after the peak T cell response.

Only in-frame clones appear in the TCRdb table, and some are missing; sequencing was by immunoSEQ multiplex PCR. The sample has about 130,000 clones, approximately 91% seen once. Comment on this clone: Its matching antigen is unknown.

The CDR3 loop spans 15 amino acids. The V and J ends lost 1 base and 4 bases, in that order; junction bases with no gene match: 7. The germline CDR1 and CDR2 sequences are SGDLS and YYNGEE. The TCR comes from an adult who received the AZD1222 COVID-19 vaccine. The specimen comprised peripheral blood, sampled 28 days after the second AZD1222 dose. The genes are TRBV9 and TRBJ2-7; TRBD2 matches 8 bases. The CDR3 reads CASSVSPSGSYEQYF. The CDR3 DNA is TGTGCCAGCAGCGTATCGCCCAGCGGGAGTTACGAGCAGTACTTC.